This T cell receptor beta chain is from a study of T-cell memory formation after mild COVID-19. Study conclusions and caveats: The second-wave clones peaking on day 37 were not confirmed as SARS-CoV-2-specific. There was a balanced CD4/CD8 profile in clones contracting day 15 to 85, and later expanders leaned CD4+. In pre-infection memory, a portion of responding clones appeared, which suggested that cross-reactive memory joined.

V lost 4 bases, J lost 1 base, and 12 bases stayed unmatched. The CDR3 covers 17 residues. In germline, CDR1 is SGHRS, CDR2 YFSETQ. TCRdb redid the calling of the 5' RACE reads with MiXCR, one entry per CDR3 protein. The sample shows over 30,000 distinct CDR3 sequences, 9.5% to 12% of them seen only once. This clonotype was counted many times. The antigen is not known. The sample taken for sequencing was PBMCs or a T cell subset sorted from them (not recorded which). The chain employs TRBV5-1 and TRBJ2-5; 8 bases are shared with TRBD1. The TCR sequence derives from a man aged 18 to 35 who had mild COVID-19 (a few samples of this study predate the infection). Cell type and time point are not known. The CDR3 region has the DNA TGCGCCAGCAGCAACATCCGACAGGGGTTGGGCCAAGAGACCCAGTACTTC. It specifies CASSNIRQGLGQETQYF.